These 31 T cell receptor beta chains were sequenced from one sample in a study of cytomegalovirus exposure and HLA in healthy donors. The PCR ran on 60 Vbeta and 13 Jbeta primers. TCRdb's copy holds only in-frame clones and misses some; the assay was immunoSEQ multiplex PCR. The sample lists approximately 72,000 clones; approximately 78% were seen once. The specimen sequenced was PBMCs. These receptors were obtained from a man aged 18 to 29 in good health and CMV-seronegative.

This clone has only a few counts. The V and J genes are TRBV28 and TRBJ2-7; D might be TRBD1 (5 bases). The CDR3 runs to 13 residues. Germline CDR1 reads MDHEN; CDR2 reads SYDVKM. With 3 bases removed from V and 5 bases from J, the gap between germline ends came to 11 bases. In DNA form, the CDR3 reads TGTGCCAGCAGTTTCCGGCAGGGCCACGAGCAGTACTTC. This sequence encodes CASSFRQGHEQYF.

A note on this clone: The junction does not match germline at one end; this may be a read error. The chain combines TRBV18 with TRBJ1-2; D not certain. The CDR3 is 12 residues long. Germline assignment: CDR1 KGHSH and CDR2 LQKENI. The CDR3 sequence: CASSPRGEVVYF. Written as DNA, the CDR3 is TGTGCCAGCTCACCACGGGGAGAGGTAGTATACTTC.

The V call is TRBV6-5, the J call TRBJ2-1; weak D call: TRBD1 (6 bases). The CDR3 extends over 14 amino acids. Trimming left V 5 bases short and J 9 bases short, with 17 bases between. CDR1 and CDR2 from the germline V gene are MNHEY and SVGAGI. CDR3 region: CASSRSTGRREQFF. The DNA for the CDR3 is TGTGCCAGCAGTCGTTCGACAGGCCGGCGTGAGCAGTTCTTC.

This clone was observed once. The chain employs TRBV10-2 and TRBJ1-3, with D perhaps matching TRBD1 (5 bases). The CDR3 runs to 16 residues. Trimming pared 0 bases from V and 0 bases from J, leaving 9 bases between. In germline, CDR1 is WSHSY, CDR2 SAAADI. The chain's CDR3 is CASSESDTLSGNTIYF. CDR3 in DNA: TGCGCCAGCAGTGAGTCGGACACCCTCTCTGGAAACACCATATATTTT.

This clone has only one observation. The J gene is TRBJ2-7, the V gene TRBV9, with a weak D call TRBD1 (5 bases). This CDR3 spans 14 amino acids. Germline assignment: CDR1 SGDLS and CDR2 YYNGEE. The V end lost 0 bases, the J end lost 1 base, and 8 bases lay between the germline ends. The CDR3 reads CASSVAAGSYEQYF. CDR3 bases: TGTGCCAGCAGCGTAGCAGCAGGGTCCTACGAGCAGTACTTC. Full variable domain (outside the CDR3, taken from reference TRBV9 and TRBJ2-7): DSGVTQTPKHLITATGQRVTLRCSPRSGDLSVYWYQQSLDQGLQFLIQYYNGEERAKGNILERFSAQQFPDLHSELNLSSLELGDSALYFCASSVAAGSYEQYFGPGTRLTVT.

This clone was observed a few times. The chain is built from TRBV25-1 and TRBJ1-3; no reliable D call. The V and J ends lost 3 bases and 1 base respectively, with 4 bases between them. The CDR3 extends over 13 amino acids. Per germline, CDR1 MGHDK and CDR2 SYGVNS. As DNA, the CDR3 is TGTGCCAGCAGTGAGCGGTCTGGAAACACCATATATTTT. Its protein product is CASSERSGNTIYF.

The V and J genes are TRBV18 and TRBJ2-7; 8 bases match TRBD1. The V gene's germline CDR1 is KGHSH and CDR2 LQKENI. The CDR3 spans 14 residues. The ends lost 5 bases at V and 5 bases at J; junction bases unmatched: 8. The CDR3 bases are TGTGCCAGCTCAAGGACAGGGAGAAACCACGAGCAGTACTTC. It is translated as CASSRTGRNHEQYF.

The CDR3 coding sequence is TGTGCCAGCAGTCTTACTGGGACAGCCTCCTACGAGCAGTACTTC. It codes for CASSLTGTASYEQYF. V usage is TRBV27 and J usage is TRBJ2-7; the match to TRBD1 covers 7 bases. Unmatched junction bases numbered 7, after V lost 5 bases and J lost 0 bases. CDR1 and CDR2 (germline): MNHEY, SMNVEV (reference sequence). CDR3 size: 15 residues.

This clone appeared a few times. The chain links TRBV5-1 to TRBJ1-1; D is undetermined. This CDR3 contains 14 residues. Germline CDR1 SGHRS, CDR2 YFSETQ. V gave up 1 base and J gave up 0 bases, with 7 bases separating them. The chain's CDR3 is CASSLRELNTEAFF. The CDR3 region has the DNA TGCGCCAGCAGCTTGCGAGAATTGAACACTGAAGCTTTCTTT.

This sequence joins TRBV2 and TRBJ2-2; D is unclear. CDR3 length: 14 amino acids. V lost 6 bases to trimming and J lost 5 bases, with 13 bases between them. Germline lookup yields CDR1 SNHLY and CDR2 FYNNEI. The CDR3 coding sequence is TGTGCCAGCAGGCCCCCGACACTGACCGGGGAGCTGTTTTTT. It specifies CASRPPTLTGELFF.

This chain connects TRBV7-2 to TRBJ1-1; D unresolved. Germline loops: CDR1 SGHTA, CDR2 FQGNSA. This CDR3 has 14 amino acids. V was trimmed by 8 bases and J by 2 bases, leaving 15 bases between them. Here the CDR3 DNA reads TGTGCCAGCGCCGTTCGGGGTGTAAACACTGAAGCTTTCTTT. Translation: CASAVRGVNTEAFF.

V gene TRBV6-5 combines with J gene TRBJ2-7; tentative D call: TRBD1 (5 bases). Deletions cut 7 bases from V and 0 bases from J, with 16 bases between. Germline V gene sequence: CDR1 MNHEY, CDR2 SVGAGI. The CDR3 is made up of 15 amino acids. DNA of the CDR3: TGTGCCAGCAAAGTGACGGACAAGAGCTCCTACGAGCAGTACTTC. Encoded protein: CASKVTDKSSYEQYF.

This chain links TRBV28 with TRBJ2-3; tentative D call: TRBD1 (5 bases). V lost 5 bases to trimming and J lost 2 bases, with 20 bases between them. Germline V gives CDR1 MDHEN, CDR2 SYDVKM. The CDR3 is made up of 17 amino acids. The CDR3 sequence is CASSPWGGTRDTDTQYF. The CDR3 DNA is TGTGCCAGCAGTCCATGGGGCGGAACAAGGGACACAGATACGCAGTATTTT. The whole variable domain, remainder taken from reference TRBV28 and TRBJ2-3, is DVKVTQSSRYLVKRTGEKVFLECVQDMDHENMFWYRQDPGLGLRLIYFSYDVKMKEKGDIPEGYSVSREKKERFSLILESASTNQTSMYLCASSPWGGTRDTDTQYFGPGTRLTVL.

The J gene is TRBJ2-4, the V gene TRBV6-7, with 14 bases matching TRBD2. TRBV6-7 carries the ORF label, with uncertain function. This CDR3 contains 19 residues. V lost 6 bases to trimming and J lost 1 base; unmatched junction nucleotides: 11. The CDR3 DNA is TGTGCCAGCAGCCTACAGACTAGCGGGAGGGCCGGGGCCAAAAACATTCAGTACTTC. This encodes CASSLQTSGRAGAKNIQYF.

The chain joins TRBV11-1 to TRBJ1-1; possibly TRBD1 for D (5 bases). Germline V gene lookup returns CDR1 SGHAT and CDR2 FQDESV (reference sequence). The length of the CDR3 is 13 residues. V gave up 2 bases and J gave up 3 bases, with 7 bases separating them. The CDR3 spells CASSLRGYTEAFF. CDR3 nucleotides: TGTGCCAGCAGCTTACGGGGGTACACTGAAGCTTTCTTT.

The chain employs TRBV19 and TRBJ1-2, with TRBD1 matching over 7 bases. The CDR3 has 15 amino acids. Germline values: CDR1 LNHDA, CDR2 SQIVND (reference sequence). V was pared by 8 bases and J by 1 base, with 10 bases of the junction left unmatched. CDR3: CASSTGTAGNYGYTF. The CDR3 coding sequence is TGTGCCAGTTCGACAGGGACAGCGGGTAACTATGGCTACACCTTC. Full variable domain (rest looked up from reference TRBV19 and TRBJ1-2): DGGITQSPKYLFRKEGQNVTLSCEQNLNHDAMYWYRQDPGQGLRLIYYSQIVNDFQKGDIAEGYSVSREKKESFPLTVTSAQKNPTAFYLCASSTGTAGNYGYTFGSGTRLTVV.

This clone was picked up one time. The V gene is TRBV19, the J gene TRBJ1-4; 10 bases map to TRBD1. The CDR3 sequence is 15 residues long. V shed 6 bases, J shed 7 bases, and the junction held 8 bases outside the gene matches. Germline V lookup: CDR1 LNHDA, CDR2 SQIVND (reference sequence). The CDR3 reads CASRIIRDRGEKLFF. The CDR3 bases are TGTGCCAGTAGAATAATCCGGGACAGGGGTGAAAAACTGTTTTTT.

Points on this clone: A read error may produce the germline difference seen at one junction end. The chain is built from TRBV30 and TRBJ1-1; D unresolved. The V gene's germline CDR1 is GTSNPN and CDR2 SVGIG (reference sequence). The CDR3 covers 12 residues. The CDR3 protein is CAWARANTEALF. The DNA for the CDR3 is TGTGCCTGGGCGCGGGCGAACACTGAAGCTCTCTTT.

The CDR3 DNA sequence: TGCGCCAGCAGCTTGGTTAGCGGGCCCACAGATACGCAGTATTTT. Protein: CASSLVSGPTDTQYF. The chain links TRBV5-1 to TRBJ2-3; 7 nucleotides agree with TRBD2. This CDR3 is built from 15 residues. The germline gives CDR1 SGHRS, CDR2 YFSETQ. V trimming: 0 bases; J trimming: 2 bases; junction bases outside the gene matches: 3. Using reference TRBV5-1 and TRBJ2-3 for the parts outside the CDR3, the full variable domain is KAGVTQTPRYLIKTRGQQVTLSCSPISGHRSVSWYQQTPGQGLQFLFEYFSETQRNKGNFPGRFSGRQFSNSRSEMNVSTLELGDSALYLCASSLVSGPTDTQYFGPGTRLTVL.

This chain uses TRBV2 with TRBJ2-1, with D tentatively TRBD1 (6 bases). The CDR3 is made up of 13 amino acids. Trimming took off 5 bases at V and 8 bases at J, with 13 bases between the two ends. Per the germline V gene, CDR1 is SNHLY and CDR2 is FYNNEI. This CDR3 is CASSPRRGDEQFF. The CDR3 nucleotides are TGTGCCAGCAGTCCCCGCAGGGGCGATGAGCAGTTCTTC.

As to this clone: Different DNA sequences within this sample yield the same CDR3. The genes are TRBV18 and TRBJ2-2; TRBD1 is a possible D gene (5 bases). The CDR3 contains 17 residues. Germline CDR1 and CDR2: KGHSH and LQKENI. Trimming pared 6 bases from V and 3 bases from J, leaving 20 bases between. CDR3 DNA: TGTGCCAGCTCCCCCTTTATCCAGGGCCGGGACACCGGGGAGCTGTTTTTT. This codes for CASSPFIQGRDTGELFF.

The rearrangement uses TRBV6-5 and TRBJ1-2, with D perhaps matching TRBD1 (6 bases). This CDR3 is built from 15 residues. The germline V and J ends were trimmed by 4 bases and 0 bases, with 12 bases remaining between them. The germline CDR1 and CDR2 sequences are MNHEY and SVGAGI. CDR3 DNA: TGTGCCAGCAGTTTAGGCAGGGGTCCTAACTATGGCTACACCTTC. Residues: CASSLGRGPNYGYTF.

The chain combines TRBV27 with TRBJ1-2; D is undetermined. CDR3 length equals 13 residues. V shed 0 bases and J shed 6 bases, with 8 bases lying between them. The germline V gene has CDR1 MNHEY and CDR2 SMNVEV (reference sequence). This CDR3 reads CASSLSIGNGYTF. In DNA form, the CDR3 reads TGTGCCAGCAGTTTATCGATCGGGAATGGCTACACCTTC.

V is TRBV7-2 and J is TRBJ2-2; 7 bases are shared with TRBD1. With V trimmed by 7 bases and J by 2 bases, 13 bases remained unmatched. The CDR3 extends over 17 amino acids. Germline V gene data show CDR1 as SGHTA and CDR2 as FQGNSA. CDR3 bases: TGTGCCAGCAAGGTTTTCATGGGACAGACTAACACCGGGGAGCTGTTTTTT. As protein: CASKVFMGQTNTGELFF.

The V gene is TRBV16, the J gene TRBJ2-7; D might be TRBD2 (6 bases). Trimming took 8 bases from V and 1 from J, leaving 15 bases between them. The CDR3 runs 14 residues. Per the germline V gene, CDR1 is KGHSY and CDR2 is FQNENV. The CDR3: CASGGAGGSYEQYF. The CDR3 nucleotides are TGTGCCAGCGGAGGGGCCGGGGGTTCCTACGAGCAGTACTTC.

V and J are TRBV12-5 and TRBJ2-5; 8 positions agree with TRBD1. This CDR3 is 13 amino acids long. V lost 6 bases, J lost 10 bases, and 10 bases stayed unmatched. Germline V lookup: CDR1 LGHNT, CDR2 FRNRAP. The DNA of the CDR3 is TGTGCTAGTGGCGAGTCGACAGGGGTTGGCCAGTACTTC. Amino acid sequence: CASGESTGVGQYF.

The chain couples TRBV6-1 to TRBJ2-3; 12 bases fit TRBD2. The CDR3 loop spans 20 amino acids. Germline assignment: CDR1 MNHNS and CDR2 SASEGT. V dropped 4 bases and J dropped 0; count of bases not matched to a gene: 14. The CDR3 is CASSVLLAGGLSSSTDTQYF. The CDR3 DNA reads as TGTGCCAGCAGTGTCCTACTAGCGGGGGGCCTATCGTCTAGCACAGATACGCAGTATTTT.

V and J are TRBV6-1 and TRBJ2-3, with D maybe TRBD1 (8 bases). The CDR3 loop spans 13 amino acids. CDR1 and CDR2 from the germline V gene are MNHNS and SASEGT. Trimming left V 10 bases short and J 8 bases short, with 19 bases between. The CDR3 is CAIGQGERGTQYF. Here the CDR3 DNA reads TGTGCCATCGGACAGGGCGAGCGGGGTACGCAGTATTTT.

The chain links TRBV27 to TRBJ2-3, with TRBD2 matching over 10 bases. V gave up 2 bases and J gave up 7 bases; unmatched junction bases: 15. This CDR3 has 18 residues. CDR1 and CDR2 from the germline V gene are MNHEY and SMNVEV (reference sequence). The CDR3 sequence: CASSLRSLAGAQAYTQYF. The CDR3 DNA is TGTGCCAGCAGTTTAAGGTCGCTAGCGGGAGCTCAGGCGTATACGCAGTATTTT.

This chain uses TRBV5-1 with TRBJ2-7; perhaps TRBD2 as D (7 bases). The ends were cut back, 0 bases at V and 7 bases at J, with 17 bases in the middle. Germline lookup yields CDR1 SGHRS and CDR2 YFSETQ. The CDR3 is 15 amino acids. CDR3 nucleotide sequence: TGCGCCAGCAGCTTGGCCGGGGGGCCGGGTGGAGAGCAGTACTTC. It codes for CASSLAGGPGGEQYF.

In nucleotides, the CDR3 is TGTGCCAGCAGCTTATACAGCTTCGGGGTGAATACGCAGTATTTT. It is translated as CASSLYSFGVNTQYF. The gene calls are TRBV7-2 and TRBJ2-3; D may be TRBD2 (5 bases). Germline assignment: CDR1 SGHTA and CDR2 FQGNSA. V was trimmed by 2 bases and J by 7 bases, leaving 16 bases between them. The CDR3 spans 15 residues.